Presented here are 5 T cell receptor beta chains from one specimen sequenced in a study of OX40 agonist ivuxolimab in advanced cancers. Assay used: immunoSEQ multiplex PCR; TCRdb lists only in-frame clones, some missing. The table includes some 35,000 clones, roughly 80% detected once. This sample comprised CD4+ or CD8+ T cells sorted from blood, obtained in a trial of the OX40 agonist ivuxolimab. The receptors derive from an adult with an advanced solid tumor such as melanoma, head and neck, liver or kidney cancer.

The chain has TRBV5-1 and TRBJ2-2; 8 nucleotides align to TRBD1. The CDR3 contains 16 residues. V shed 4 bases, J shed 4 bases, and the junction held 9 bases outside the gene matches. Germline CDR1 reads SGHRS; CDR2 reads YFSETQ. CDR3: CASSQRQGASTGELFF. In nucleotides, the CDR3 is TGCGCCAGCAGCCAAAGGCAGGGGGCGAGCACCGGGGAGCTGTTTTTT.

This chain links TRBV28 with TRBJ1-5; TRBD1 is a possible D gene (5 bases). The V gene lost 3 bases and the J gene lost 1 base, with 16 bases spanning the gap. Germline V CDR1 and CDR2: MDHEN, SYDVKM. The CDR3 is 17 residues long. Here the CDR3 reads CASSLWGGEPSNQPQHF. The CDR3 region has the DNA TGTGCCAGCAGTTTGTGGGGGGGGGAGCCCAGCAATCAGCCCCAGCATTTT.

This clone was found a few times. The chain joins TRBV13 to TRBJ2-3; D possibly corresponds to TRBD2 (6 bases). The CDR3 loop spans 18 amino acids. Trimming shortened V by 4 bases and J by 1 base, and 21 bases separated the two germline ends. CDR1 is PRHDT and CDR2 is FYEKMQ in the germline V gene (reference sequence). The CDR3 DNA sequence: TGTGCCAGCAGCTCCTCCGTTAGCGGACCCCGGGGCACAGATACGCAGTATTTT. It encodes CASSSSVSGPRGTDTQYF.

This chain joins TRBV6-5 and TRBJ1-1; TRBD1 might be the D (6 bases). Germline V CDR1 and CDR2: MNHEY, SVGAGI. The V and J ends lost 5 bases and 11 bases respectively, with 24 bases between them. The CDR3 consists of 15 residues. The CDR3 DNA reads TGTGCCAGCAGTCCTCTAGTTGGGGGGGCCGTGGAGGCTTTCTTT. Its protein is CASSPLVGGAVEAFF.

The rearrangement joins TRBV7-6 to TRBJ1-4, with D hard to call. V dropped 1 base and J dropped 5 bases, with 11 bases sitting between them. The CDR3 runs 15 residues. CDR1 and CDR2 from the germline V gene are SGHVS and FNYEAQ. The CDR3 region is CASSLVPGNNEKLFF. The CDR3 nucleotides are TGTGCCAGCAGCTTAGTCCCGGGAAACAATGAAAAACTGTTTTTT.